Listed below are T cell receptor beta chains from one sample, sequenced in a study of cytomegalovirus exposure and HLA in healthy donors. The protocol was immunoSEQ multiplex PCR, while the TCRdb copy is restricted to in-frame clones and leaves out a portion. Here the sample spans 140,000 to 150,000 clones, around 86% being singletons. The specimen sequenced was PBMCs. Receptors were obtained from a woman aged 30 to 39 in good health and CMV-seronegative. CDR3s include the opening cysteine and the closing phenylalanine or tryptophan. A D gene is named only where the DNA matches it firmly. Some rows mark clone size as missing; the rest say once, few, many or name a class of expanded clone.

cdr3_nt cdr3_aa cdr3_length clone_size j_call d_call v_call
TGTGCCAGCAGCACGACAGCTGGAAACACCATATATTTT CASSTTAGNTIYF 13 . TRBJ1-3 . TRBV7-3
TGTGCCAGCAGCTTACGGCGGGGGCGAGAGACCCAGTACTTC CASSLRRGRETQYF 14 . TRBJ2-5 . TRBV7-2
TGCGCCAGCAGCCAAGATGGCGGAGGGGACTACAATGAGCAGTTCTTC CASSQDGGGDYNEQFF 16 . TRBJ2-1 . TRBV4-3
TGTGCCAGCAGCCCCTACGGGGGGGACTCCTACGAGCAGTACTTC CASSPYGGDSYEQYF 15 . TRBJ2-7 TRBD2 TRBV7-3
TGTGCCAGCAGCCCCCTAGGGGTAGGGGATTCACCCCTCCACTTT CASSPLGVGDSPLHF 15 . TRBJ1-6 . TRBV11-2
TGTGCCAGCAGGACAGGGGGCTATGGCTACACCTTC CASRTGGYGYTF 12 few TRBJ1-2 TRBD1 TRBV2
TGTGCTAGTGGTGATAATTTAGGGGGACAGGGGTTTATCGGGGAGCTGTTTTTT CASGDNLGGQGFIGELFF 18 . TRBJ2-2 TRBD1 TRBV12-5
TGTGCCAGCAGGCAGCTAGCGGGGGCCCAGCAGTTCTTC CASRQLAGAQQFF 13 . TRBJ2-1 TRBD2 TRBV11-2
TGTGCCAGCAGCTTACCGACAGGGGAAGGGCCAAACACTGAAGCTTTCTTT CASSLPTGEGPNTEAFF 17 . TRBJ1-1 TRBD1 TRBV5-6
TGTGCCAGCAGCTTGGGTGGCAGGGTCTACGAGCAGTACTTC CASSLGGRVYEQYF 14 . TRBJ2-7 . TRBV5-4
TGTGCCAGCAAACCCACGGGAGGGAGTAAGCAGTACTTC CASKPTGGSKQYF 13 . TRBJ2-7 TRBD2 TRBV27
TGTGCCAGCAGCTTGACAGGGGCGGCCGGGGAGCTGTTTTTT CASSLTGAAGELFF 14 . TRBJ2-2 TRBD1 TRBV7-2
TGTGCCAGCAGTTTCTCCGTTTATGGCTACACCTTC CASSFSVYGYTF 12 . TRBJ1-2 . TRBV28
TGTGCCAGCAGCGTAGCTACTGGGGCGTCGAGAAACATTCAGTACTTC CASSVATGASRNIQYF 16 . TRBJ2-4 . TRBV9
TGCGCCAGCAGCTCTTTCACTAGCGGGGACTACAATGAGCAGTTCTTC CASSSFTSGDYNEQFF 16 . TRBJ2-1 TRBD2 TRBV5-1
TGTGCCAGCAGCCCCGGACAGGGGGCGTCCAGCTCCTACAATGAGCAGTTCTTC CASSPGQGASSSYNEQFF 18 once TRBJ2-1 TRBD1 TRBV7-2
TGTGCCAGCAGCGTAGCACAGGGGGCAGGTGGAAACACCATATATTTT CASSVAQGAGGNTIYF 16 . TRBJ1-3 TRBD1 TRBV9
TGTGCCAGCAGCCCCGGAGTAGCGGGAGGGGCGTACCAAGGTCGGCAGTACTTC CASSPGVAGGAYQGRQYF 18 . TRBJ2-7 TRBD2 TRBV7-8
TGTGCCTGGAGTGTTAGTCGGACAGGAGGTTTGGGTGGCTACACCTTC CAWSVSRTGGLGGYTF 16 once TRBJ1-2 TRBD1 TRBV30
TGTGCCAGCAGCCAGGGACAGGGTAGGTTCTCCGAGCAGTACTTC CASSQGQGRFSEQYF 15 . TRBJ2-7 TRBD1 TRBV28
TGTGCCAGTATGGGCAGGGGGCGAGATACGCAGTATTTT CASMGRGRDTQYF 13 . TRBJ2-3 TRBD1 TRBV19
TGCGCCAGCAGCCCGTTCCAAGGACAGGGTTTGTTCGAGCAGTACTTC CASSPFQGQGLFEQYF 16 . TRBJ2-7 TRBD1 TRBV4-1
TGTGCCAGCAGTTACGGTCAGATGAACACTGAAGCTTTCTTT CASSYGQMNTEAFF 14 few TRBJ1-1 . TRBV6-5
TGTGCCAGCAGCGGTGGACAGGGGCTATATTTGGCCCAGTACTTC CASSGGQGLYLAQYF 15 . TRBJ2-5 TRBD1 TRBV9
TGTGCCAGCAGCTTTGGACTAGCGGGCTCCTACGAGCAGTACTTC CASSFGLAGSYEQYF 15 . TRBJ2-7 TRBD2 TRBV11-1
TGTGCCAGCAGCCCGTCGGAGACGAAGGTATCCACCGGGGAGCTGTTTTTT CASSPSETKVSTGELFF 17 . TRBJ2-2 . TRBV7-8
TGTGCCAGCAGCTTCTGGGGGCAAACAGCTTTCTTT CASSFWGQTAFF 12 . TRBJ1-1 . TRBV5-6
TGTGCCGGCAAAACATGGGACAGTGCCAATTCACCCCTCCACTTT CAGKTWDSANSPLHF 15 . TRBJ1-6 TRBD1 TRBV2
TGTGCCAGCAGTTTGGGCAGGGACAATGAGCAGTTCTTC CASSLGRDNEQFF 13 . TRBJ2-1 . TRBV28
TGTGCCAGTAGTATAATTTACTCCTATAATTCACCCCTCCACTTT CASSIIYSYNSPLHF 15 . TRBJ1-6 . TRBV19
TGTGCCAGCAGCGGGCCCCGGGGTGGCTATGGCTACACCTTC CASSGPRGGYGYTF 14 . TRBJ1-2 . TRBV9
TGCGCCAGCAGCCAAGATCGGACAGCGCGGAATTCACCCCTCCACTTT CASSQDRTARNSPLHF 16 . TRBJ1-6 . TRBV4-1
TGTGCCAGTAGCCCCGGCAGGACAGGGGGTCCCATGAACACTGAAGCTTTCTTT CASSPGRTGGPMNTEAFF 18 . TRBJ1-1 TRBD1 TRBV19
TGCAGCGGTAACAGCTTTATGAACACTGAAGCTTTCTTT CSGNSFMNTEAFF 13 few TRBJ1-1 . TRBV29-1
TGTGCCAGCAGCTTTCCGGGGAGCTCTGGAAACACCATATATTTT CASSFPGSSGNTIYF 15 few TRBJ1-3 . TRBV7-9